The clone carrying this T cell receptor beta chain has just a few counts. Trimming shortened V by 2 bases and J by 2 bases, and 7 bases separated the two germline ends. This CDR3 is 14 amino acids long. The germline V gene has CDR1 SGHTA and CDR2 FQGNSA. These data belong to a study of long-term antiretroviral therapy in people with HIV. Survey-level resolution applied to immunoSEQ assay v3.0. The sequencing target was roughly 35,000-55,000 T-cell genomes per sample. The table came from immunoSEQ multiplex PCR; TCRdb's copy has only in-frame clones and leaves some out. This table has 25,000 to 30,000 clones, roughly 80% appearing once.

This specimen was unsorted PBMCs, taken 3 years after starting antiretroviral therapy. This TCR came from a man in his forties with HIV. The V and J genes are TRBV7-2 and TRBJ1-5; D gene uncertain. CDR3 sequence (DNA): TGTGCCAGCAGCTTAAAGCTAGGCAATCAGCCCCAGCATTTT. Translating it yields CASSLKLGNQPQHF.